The 25 T cell receptor beta chains below come from one sample, sequenced in a study of CD8+ T cells in alopecia areata. Following RNA extraction, reverse transcription yielded cDNA that acted as the sequencing template. The method was immunoSEQ multiplex PCR; TCRdb's version includes in-frame clones alone and lacks a portion of them. Of around 270,000 clones listed, 58% were seen once; the top ten hold approximately 1.7%. As to treatment: oral pan-JAK inhibitor, 5-10 mg twice daily. Sequences were derived from CD4+ T cells sorted from blood, sampled at week 24, from a patient treated with tofacitinib. These receptor sequences come from a human donor with alopecia areata.

In its sample, this clone was seen once. The gene calls are TRBV5-4 and TRBJ2-7; D perhaps matches TRBD2 (5 bases). The V end was cut by 1 base, the J end by 0 bases, with 14 bases between. The CDR3 has 16 amino acids. Per the germline V gene, CDR1 is SGHNT and CDR2 is YYREEE (reference sequence). In DNA, the CDR3 is TGTGCCAGCAGCTTGATTGGGAGTGGTGTCTCCTACGAGCAGTACTTC. This gives the protein CASSLIGSGVSYEQYF.

This clone was seen only a few times. The gene calls are TRBV7-2 and TRBJ1-3; 7 bases fit TRBD1. The CDR3 runs 14 residues. The ends lost 3 bases at V and 3 bases at J; junction bases unmatched: 2. Germline values: CDR1 SGHTA, CDR2 FQGNSA. The CDR3: CASSFSGGGNTIYF. The CDR3 DNA is TGTGCCAGCAGCTTTTCAGGGGGTGGAAACACCATATATTTT.

This clone was picked up a small number of times. This rearrangement joins TRBV19 to TRBJ1-6; 7 nucleotides align to TRBD1. Germline CDR1 and CDR2: LNHDA and SQIVND (reference sequence). This CDR3 is 13 amino acids long. V was pared by 3 bases and J by 8 bases, with 1 base of the junction left unmatched. The CDR3, as DNA: TGTGCCAGTAGTATCACAGGGGATTCACCCCTCCACTTT. It codes for CASSITGDSPLHF.

The rearrangement joins TRBV30 to TRBJ1-1; no clear D gene. Trimming cost V 5 bases and J 2 bases, with 9 bases left between them. This CDR3 has 12 amino acids. Germline V gene data show CDR1 as GTSNPN and CDR2 as SVGIG (reference sequence). The CDR3 DNA is TGTGCCTGGCAGTCGGTTAACACTGAAGCTTTCTTT. It yields the protein CAWQSVNTEAFF.

The chain has TRBV25-1 and TRBJ1-2; D is perhaps TRBD1 (5 bases). CDR1 MGHDK and CDR2 SYGVNS come from the germline V gene. V was shortened by 7 bases and J by 8 bases, with 23 bases between the two germline ends. The CDR3 has 15 amino acids. In nucleotides, the CDR3 is TGTGCCAGCACCTCACCCGGGGGTGAAGCGGAGGGCTACACCTTC. The encoded protein is CASTSPGGEAEGYTF.

The chain has TRBV28 and TRBJ1-5; 9 bases are a match to TRBD1. This CDR3 comprises 16 residues. V shed 4 bases, J shed 3 bases, and the junction held 7 bases outside the gene matches. Germline loops: CDR1 MDHEN, CDR2 SYDVKM. CDR3 nucleotides: TGTGCCAGCAGTTCACGACAGGGGGGGGTCAATCAGCCCCAGCATTTT. This gives the protein CASSSRQGGVNQPQHF.

The CDR3 DNA reads as TGTGCCAGCAGCCAAGAGGCCCGGGGGGGTACCTACGAGCAGTACTTC. It encodes CASSQEARGGTYEQYF. This rearrangement joins TRBV4-2 to TRBJ2-7, with 8 bases fitting TRBD2. V shed 0 bases, J shed 2 bases, and the junction held 6 bases outside the gene matches. Germline V gene data show CDR1 as LGHNA and CDR2 as YNFKEQ. The CDR3 contains 16 residues.

This rearrangement joins TRBV28 to TRBJ2-5, with 7 bases fitting TRBD1. The CDR3 has 13 residues. With 6 bases clipped from V and 5 bases from J, the junction kept 6 bases outside the gene matches. Germline assignment: CDR1 MDHEN and CDR2 SYDVKM. The CDR3 DNA is TGTGCCAGCAGATCCCAGGGGGTGGAGACCCAGTACTTC. Protein: CASRSQGVETQYF.

The genes are TRBV2 and TRBJ1-2, with D unclear. CDR1 is SNHLY, CDR2 FYNNEI, per germline. With 5 bases removed from V and 6 bases from J, the gap between germline ends came to 16 bases. The CDR3 has 14 residues. CDR3 sequence reads: CASSKTNSGDGYTF. Here the CDR3 DNA reads TGTGCCAGCAGTAAAACCAATTCCGGGGATGGCTACACCTTC.

In this sample, this clone turned up many times. Written as DNA, the CDR3 is TGTGCTAGTGGTGAGGACAGGAGCTCCTACAATGAGCAGTTCTTC. Its translation: CASGEDRSSYNEQFF. The rearrangement joins TRBV12-5 to TRBJ2-1; 7 nucleotides agree with TRBD1. V lost 5 bases, J lost 0 bases, and 4 bases stayed unmatched. Germline loops: CDR1 LGHNT, CDR2 FRNRAP. This CDR3 is built from 15 residues.

As for this clone: The sample contains more than one DNA sequence encoding this CDR3. The chain uses TRBV5-1 and TRBJ2-1; 7 bases are a match to TRBD1. Germline loops: CDR1 SGHRS, CDR2 YFSETQ. This CDR3 has 14 residues. V gave up 0 bases and J gave up 4 bases; unmatched junction bases: 1. The CDR3 reads CASSLGQGYNEQFF. The DNA for the CDR3 is TGCGCCAGCAGCTTGGGACAGGGTTACAATGAGCAGTTCTTC.

The chain joins TRBV9 to TRBJ1-3; D is undetermined. V gave up 1 base and J gave up 3 bases, with 8 bases separating them. CDR1 is SGDLS and CDR2 is YYNGEE in the germline V gene. The CDR3 totals 14 residues. Here the CDR3 DNA reads TGTGCCAGCAGCGTATCAGGCCTTGGAAACACCATATATTTT. Its protein product is CASSVSGLGNTIYF.

This clone has just a few counts. This sequence joins TRBV18 and TRBJ2-5, with D possibly TRBD1 on 6 matching bases. Trimming stripped 4 bases from V and 2 bases from J, with 17 bases between. The germline V gene has CDR1 KGHSH and CDR2 LQKENI. This CDR3 region has 16 residues. DNA for the CDR3: TGTGCCAGCTCACGGAGCAGGGGCGGTGGACAAGAGACCCAGTACTTC. Protein sequence: CASSRSRGGGQETQYF.

This clone occurred a few times. CDR3 DNA sequence: TGCAGCGTTGGTAAAAGCTACGAGCAGTACTTC. Protein: CSVGKSYEQYF. This chain connects TRBV29-1 to TRBJ2-7; D not certain. In germline, CDR1 is SQVTM, CDR2 ANQGSEA. V lost 4 bases to trimming and J lost 3 bases, with 7 bases between them. The CDR3 length is 11 residues.

The chain is built from TRBV28 and TRBJ2-3; perhaps TRBD2 as D (6 bases). The CDR3 runs to 14 residues. The germline V gene encodes CDR1 MDHEN and CDR2 SYDVKM. V gave up 2 bases and J gave up 4 bases, with 10 bases separating them. CDR3 protein: CASSLGGNSDTQYF. The CDR3 DNA reads as TGTGCCAGCAGTTTAGGCGGGAATTCAGATACGCAGTATTTT.

The chain joins TRBV30 to TRBJ1-2; maybe TRBD1 (5 bases). V lost 0 bases and J lost 8, with 16 bases in between. The CDR3 consists of 14 residues. Germline V lookup: CDR1 GTSNPN, CDR2 SVGIG (reference sequence). As DNA, the CDR3 is TGTGCCTGGAGTGTACGGGCAGCCTGGGGGGGCTACACCTTC. It codes for CAWSVRAAWGGYTF.

The J gene is TRBJ2-3, the V gene TRBV5-6, with TRBD1 identical over 7 bases. Per germline, CDR1 SGHDT and CDR2 YYEEEE. Germline trimming cut 4 bases from V and 1 base from J; bases unmatched to any gene: 3. The CDR3 is 14 residues long. The CDR3 sequence: CASSGGQGTDTQYF. CDR3 DNA: TGTGCCAGCAGCGGCGGACAGGGCACAGATACGCAGTATTTT.

The J gene is TRBJ2-5, the V gene TRBV30; 9 bases are a match to TRBD2. V was clipped by 4 bases and J by 3 bases; unmatched bases: 9. The CDR3 sequence is 15 residues long. Germline V gives CDR1 GTSNPN, CDR2 SVGIG (reference sequence). The CDR3 bases are TGTGCCTGGACGGGCGGGGGGGCTGTAAAAGAGACCCAGTACTTC. This translates into CAWTGGGAVKETQYF.

This clone came up a few times. This chain joins TRBV5-1 and TRBJ1-1; the match to TRBD1 covers 7 bases. This CDR3 spans 16 amino acids. V gave up 4 bases and J gave up 1 base; unmatched junction bases: 10. Germline CDR1 is SGHRS and CDR2 is YFSETQ. DNA for the CDR3: TGCGCCAGCAGCCCCGGACCGACAGGGCGGAACACTGAAGCTTTCTTT. Translated: CASSPGPTGRNTEAFF.

This clone was detected a few times. The chain uses TRBV7-2 and TRBJ2-1, with no clear D. This CDR3 spans 11 amino acids. Between the trimmed V and J ends, which lost 8 bases and 7 bases, there was a span of 9 bases. Germline-derived CDR1 and CDR2 are SGHTA and FQGNSA. CDR3 loop: CASSLTNEQFF. The CDR3 nucleotides are TGTGCCAGCTCTTTAACAAATGAGCAGTTCTTC.

The rearrangement joins TRBV6-6 to TRBJ1-1; 7 bases match TRBD1. CDR3 length equals 14 residues. Losses at the gene ends were 4 bases for V and 4 bases for J; bases not matched to a gene: 6. The germline V gene encodes CDR1 MNHNY and CDR2 SVGAGI (reference sequence). This CDR3 reads CASSLTGVATEAFF. DNA of the CDR3: TGTGCCAGCAGTTTAACAGGGGTGGCCACTGAAGCTTTCTTT.

V and J are TRBV7-2 and TRBJ2-5; the match to TRBD1 covers 7 bases. This CDR3 is built from 14 residues. Germline V lookup: CDR1 SGHTA, CDR2 FQGNSA. V gave up 5 bases and J gave up 0 bases; unmatched junction bases: 3. The CDR3 coding sequence is TGTGCCAGCAGCCTGGGACAGTACCAAGAGACCCAGTACTTC. It is translated as CASSLGQYQETQYF.

This clone has only a few counts. This chain connects TRBV30 to TRBJ2-3; the match to TRBD2 covers 14 bases. The germline V gene has CDR1 GTSNPN and CDR2 SVGIG (reference sequence). The trim removed 1 base at V and 7 bases at J, leaving 1 base unmatched. This CDR3 contains 14 residues. This chain's CDR3 is CAWSGTSGGYTQYF. The CDR3 nucleotides read TGTGCCTGGAGTGGGACTAGCGGGGGGTATACGCAGTATTTT.

Only a few counts were recorded for this clone. The J gene is TRBJ2-5, the V gene TRBV29-1; 7 bases fit TRBD1. This CDR3 has 14 amino acids. V lost 4 bases and J lost 5; bases outside the gene matches: 10. Per germline, CDR1 SQVTM and CDR2 ANQGSEA. The DNA for the CDR3 is TGCAGCGTTGGTGAGGGGGCAGTGTTGGAGACCCAGTACTTC. Protein product: CSVGEGAVLETQYF. Looking up the rest from reference TRBV29-1 and TRBJ2-5 gives the full variable domain: SAVISQKPSRDICQRGTSLTIQCQVDSQVTMMFWYRQQPGQSLTLIATANQGSEATYESGFVIDKFPISRPNLTFSTLTVSNMSPEDSSIYLCSVGEGAVLETQYFGPGTRLLVL.

The V and J genes are TRBV28 and TRBJ2-3; TRBD2 aligns across 7 bases. This CDR3 comprises 12 residues. Germline CDR1 is MDHEN and CDR2 is SYDVKM. Germline trimming cut 7 bases from V and 4 bases from J; bases unmatched to any gene: 2. DNA for the CDR3: TGTGCCAGCACGACTAGCCCAGATACGCAGTATTTT. Translating gives CASTTSPDTQYF.